This record concerns one TCR beta chain sequence. Its antigen is undetermined. The data originate from a study of OX40 agonist ivuxolimab in advanced cancers. Across the whole study: The patients got ivuxolimab, which is an agonistic anti-OX40 (CD134) antibody. The study's findings and limits: Averaging showed that CD8+ T cells had more expanded clones than CD4+ did. No antigen was identified for the clonally expanded peripheral T cells. Both blood CD4+ and CD8+ T cells showed clonal growth by week 6 at 0.1 to 3.0 mg/kg.

This CDR3 has 15 residues. Germline trimming cut 0 bases from V and 1 base from J; bases unmatched to any gene: 2. Germline CDR1 reads SGHRS; CDR2 reads YFSETQ. TCRdb's copy holds only in-frame clones and misses some; the assay was immunoSEQ multiplex PCR. The data contain 50,000 to 65,000 clones, 70% to 90% of them singletons. The receptor comes from an adult with an advanced solid tumor such as melanoma, head and neck, liver or kidney cancer. The gene calls are TRBV5-1 and TRBJ1-1; 8 nucleotides align to TRBD1. Sequences were derived from CD4+ or CD8+ T cells sorted from blood, sampled in a trial of the OX40 agonist ivuxolimab. The CDR3 protein is CASSLGQGPNTEAFF. The CDR3 DNA reads as TGCGCCAGCAGCTTGGGACAGGGGCCGAACACTGAAGCTTTCTTT.